These 29 T cell receptor beta chains were all obtained from the same sample, sequenced in a study of T cells in lung cancer brain metastases. TCRdb keeps only in-frame clones here, not all; method: immunoSEQ multiplex PCR. The sample gives 4,500 to 5,500 clones, approximately 91% of which show up once; over 5.5% is in the top ten. Sequenced sample: tumor tissue from the primary lung tumor. These receptors all stem from a woman between 50 and 59 years old with non-small cell lung cancer.

The gene calls are TRBV5-4 and TRBJ2-6; D uncertain. Germline V lookup: CDR1 SGHNT, CDR2 YYREEE (reference sequence). V lost 4 bases and J 3 bases, leaving 11 bases between the germline ends. This CDR3 region has 15 residues. The CDR3 nucleotides are TGTGCCAGCAGCGTATTGAGTGGTGGGGCCAACGTCCTGACTTTC. Its protein product is CASSVLSGGANVLTF.

The chain couples TRBV10-3 to TRBJ1-3; possible D gene TRBD1, 5 bases. CDR1 is ENHRY, CDR2 SYGVKD, per germline. The CDR3 runs 16 residues. Trimming pared 6 bases from V and 4 bases from J, leaving 19 bases between. The CDR3 sequence is CAISAITRDSGNTIYF. The CDR3 DNA follows: TGTGCCATCAGCGCAATAACACGGGACTCAGGAAACACCATATATTTT.

The rearrangement uses TRBV27 and TRBJ2-2; D is uncertain. Trimming shortened V by 6 bases and J by 1 base, and 9 bases separated the two germline ends. The CDR3 extends over 14 amino acids. Looked up from germline, CDR1 is MNHEY and CDR2 is SMNVEV (reference sequence). The CDR3 DNA reads as TGTGCCAGCAGCCCCCTCGTGAACACCGGGGAGCTGTTTTTT. This gives the protein CASSPLVNTGELFF.

This chain uses TRBV7-9 with TRBJ1-1; D unresolved. The V end lost 3 bases, the J end lost 6 bases, and 11 bases lay between the germline ends. The CDR3 has 13 residues. CDR1 SEHNR and CDR2 FQNEAQ come from the germline V gene (reference sequence). The CDR3 DNA follows: TGTGCCAGCAGCTTTACGGACGGCCCTGAAGCTTTCTTT. It codes for CASSFTDGPEAFF.

The V gene is TRBV6-5, the J gene TRBJ2-1, with D unresolved. This CDR3 has 14 residues. CDR1 MNHEY and CDR2 SVGAGI come from the germline V gene. V was shortened by 5 bases and J by 1 base, with 9 bases between the two germline ends. This chain's CDR3 is CASSRVGSYNEQFF. The CDR3 DNA follows: TGTGCCAGCAGTCGTGTCGGGTCCTACAATGAGCAGTTCTTC.

This chain joins TRBV7-2 and TRBJ2-5, with D unclear. This CDR3 spans 14 amino acids. The germline V and J ends were trimmed by 8 bases and 4 bases, with 17 bases remaining between them. In germline, CDR1 is SGHTA, CDR2 FQGNSA. The DNA for the CDR3 is TGTGCCAGCGCTCTTAGTCCAAGAGCAGAGACCCAGTACTTC. It codes for CASALSPRAETQYF.

The J gene is TRBJ2-7, the V gene TRBV7-3; 9 nucleotides agree with TRBD2. This CDR3 has 14 residues. V shed 6 bases, J shed 2 bases, and the junction held 5 bases outside the gene matches. Germline V lookup: CDR1 SGHTA, CDR2 FQGTGA. In DNA form, the CDR3 reads TGTGCCAGCAGTTCCCTAGCGGGACCCTACGAGCAGTACTTC. As protein: CASSSLAGPYEQYF. Drawing the rest from reference TRBV7-3 and TRBJ2-7, the complete variable domain is GAGVSQTPSNKVTEKGKYVELRCDPISGHTALYWYRQSLGQGPEFLIYFQGTGAADDSGLPNDRFFAVRPEGSVSTLKIQRTERGDSAVYLCASSSLAGPYEQYFGPGTRLTVT.

This sequence joins TRBV7-2 and TRBJ2-6; D uncertain. The CDR3 covers 14 residues. Germline V gene data show CDR1 as SGHTA and CDR2 as FQGNSA. The V gene lost 3 bases and the J gene lost 0 bases, with 3 bases spanning the gap. The CDR3 protein is CASSFDSGANVLTF. The CDR3 region has the DNA TGTGCCAGCAGCTTCGACTCTGGGGCCAACGTCCTGACTTTC. Supplemented by reference TRBV7-2 and TRBJ2-6, the full variable domain reads GAGVSQSPSNKVTEKGKDVELRCDPISGHTALYWYRQSLGQGLEFLIYFQGNSAPDKSGLPSDRFSAERTGGSVSTLTIQRTQQEDSAVYLCASSFDSGANVLTFGAGSRLTVL.

V gene TRBV5-1 combines with J gene TRBJ2-3; D remains ambiguous. V was cut by 0 bases and J by 0 bases, with 5 bases left in between. The V gene's germline CDR1 is SGHRS and CDR2 YFSETQ. The CDR3 loop spans 14 amino acids. This CDR3 reads CASSLEGSTDTQYF. The CDR3 DNA reads TGCGCCAGCAGCTTGGAAGGTAGCACAGATACGCAGTATTTT.

V and J are TRBV7-9 and TRBJ2-7, with 7 bases fitting TRBD2. The V and J ends lost 3 bases and 2 bases, in that order; junction bases with no gene match: 4. Germline CDR1 is SEHNR and CDR2 is FQNEAQ (reference sequence). The CDR3 is 14 amino acids. The CDR3 is CASSFMGGTYEQYF. The CDR3 DNA follows: TGTGCCAGCAGCTTCATGGGGGGGACCTACGAGCAGTACTTC.

The chain is built from TRBV19 and TRBJ2-1; D gene unclear. The ends were cut back, 6 bases at V and 10 bases at J, with 10 bases in the middle. CDR1 LNHDA and CDR2 SQIVND come from the germline V gene (reference sequence). The CDR3 spans 11 residues. The CDR3 nucleotides are TGTGCCAGTAGGATTGGCGGAGAGCAGTTCTTC. Encoded protein: CASRIGGEQFF.

The chain carries TRBV18 and TRBJ2-1; TRBD2 aligns across 13 bases. This CDR3 has 15 amino acids. V lost 6 bases and J lost 15; bases outside the gene matches: 14. The germline V gene has CDR1 KGHSH and CDR2 LQKENI. The CDR3 protein is CASSQGLAGEPVPFF. For the CDR3, the DNA is TGTGCCAGCTCCCAAGGACTAGCGGGAGAGCCCGTCCCGTTCTTC.

The CDR3 bases are TGTGCCAGCAGCGCCGTTGGGGGCGGCTACACCTTC. Protein sequence: CASSAVGGGYTF. The chain has TRBV7-8 and TRBJ1-2; TRBD1 might be the D (6 bases). This CDR3 spans 12 amino acids. CDR1 is SGHVS, CDR2 FQNEAQ, per germline. Trimming stripped 5 bases from V and 8 bases from J, with 12 bases between.

The chain employs TRBV7-2 and TRBJ1-1; 7 nucleotides agree with TRBD1. Per germline, CDR1 SGHTA and CDR2 FQGNSA. Germline trimming cut 2 bases from V and 4 bases from J; bases unmatched to any gene: 10. CDR3 size: 16 residues. CDR3 region: CASSLRGGRGFTEAFF. CDR3 nucleotides: TGTGCCAGCAGCTTAAGGGGCGGCAGGGGGTTCACTGAAGCTTTCTTT.

This chain connects TRBV5-4 to TRBJ2-3; D ambiguous. Trimming pared 0 bases from V and 2 bases from J, leaving 4 bases between. The length of the CDR3 is 13 residues. Germline V CDR1 and CDR2: SGHNT, YYREEE (reference sequence). Written as DNA, the CDR3 is TGTGCCAGCAGCTTGGACTACACAGATACGCAGTATTTT. Translation: CASSLDYTDTQYF.

This sequence joins TRBV19 and TRBJ1-2, with D possibly TRBD1 on 5 matching bases. V was cut by 6 bases and J by 2 bases, with 16 bases left in between. CDR3 length: 15 amino acids. Germline CDR1 LNHDA, CDR2 SQIVND (reference sequence). The DNA of the CDR3 is TGTGCCAGTAGCCCGCAGGGCCACCTGAACTATGGCTACACCTTC. Its translation is CASSPQGHLNYGYTF. The full variable domain, its missing parts supplied by reference TRBV19 and TRBJ1-2, is DGGITQSPKYLFRKEGQNVTLSCEQNLNHDAMYWYRQDPGQGLRLIYYSQIVNDFQKGDIAEGYSVSREKKESFPLTVTSAQKNPTAFYLCASSPQGHLNYGYTFGSGTRLTVV.

V usage is TRBV11-3 and J usage is TRBJ2-7; 7 bases map to TRBD2. The CDR3 covers 13 residues. The V gene's germline CDR1 is SGHNT and CDR2 YENEEA. The trim removed 5 bases at V and 3 bases at J, leaving 4 bases unmatched. The CDR3 loop is CASSERGNYEQYF. In DNA, the CDR3 is TGTGCCAGCAGCGAGCGGGGCAACTACGAGCAGTACTTC. The full variable domain, its missing parts supplied by reference TRBV11-3 and TRBJ2-7, is EAGVVQSPRYKIIEKKQPVAFWCNPISGHNTLYWYLQNLGQGPELLIRYENEEAVDDSQLPKDRFSAERLKGVDSTLKIQPAELGDSAVYLCASSERGNYEQYFGPGTRLTVT.

V and J are TRBV30 and TRBJ1-5; D uncertain. This CDR3 is 13 amino acids long. From germline, CDR1 is GTSNPN and CDR2 SVGIG (reference sequence). With 0 bases removed from V and 5 bases from J, the gap between germline ends came to 8 bases. Here the CDR3 reads CAWSVSQDQPQHF. CDR3 DNA sequence: TGTGCCTGGAGTGTAAGTCAAGATCAGCCCCAGCATTTT.

This clone was picked up a small number of times. The CDR3 loop is CAWSVGGNTEAFF. The CDR3, as DNA: TGTGCCTGGAGTGTAGGGGGGAACACTGAAGCTTTCTTT. The rearrangement joins TRBV30 to TRBJ1-1; tentative D call: TRBD1 (6 bases). Trimming cost V 0 bases and J 1 base, with 6 bases left between them. This CDR3 comprises 13 residues. Germline V gives CDR1 GTSNPN, CDR2 SVGIG (reference sequence).

This clone was counted a single time. This chain joins TRBV18 and TRBJ1-2, with 8 nucleotides matching TRBD1. The V and J ends lost 3 bases and 0 bases, in that order; junction bases with no gene match: 3. Germline CDR1 and CDR2: KGHSH and LQKENI. The CDR3 contains 15 residues. In DNA form, the CDR3 reads TGTGCCAGCTCACCGCCGGGACAGGCTAACTATGGCTACACCTTC. Its translation: CASSPPGQANYGYTF.

There are a few counts of this clone. The chain recombines TRBV29-1 with TRBJ2-3; the D gene is possibly TRBD1 (6 bases). CDR1 SQVTM and CDR2 ANQGSEA come from the germline V gene. V was trimmed by 6 bases and J by 8 bases, leaving 21 bases between them. CDR3 length: 14 amino acids. CDR3 amino acids: CSVRPGAATGTQYF. The CDR3 DNA sequence: TGCAGCGTAAGACCAGGGGCTGCAACGGGTACGCAGTATTTT.

Only a few counts were recorded for this clone. This chain links TRBV19 with TRBJ1-5; D is uncertain. The CDR3 has 16 residues. V lost 1 base to trimming and J lost 0 bases, with 10 bases between them. CDR1 is LNHDA and CDR2 is SQIVND in the germline V gene (reference sequence). The chain's CDR3 is CASSIVPGDSNQPQHF. The CDR3 DNA follows: TGTGCCAGTAGTATAGTCCCAGGCGATAGCAATCAGCCCCAGCATTTT.

This clone showed up just a few times. The V call is TRBV18, the J call TRBJ2-5; weak D call: TRBD1 (5 bases). V gave up 3 bases and J gave up 1 base, with 12 bases separating them. CDR1 is KGHSH, CDR2 LQKENI, per germline. This CDR3 region has 15 residues. CDR3 sequence: CASSPLQGAQETQYF. The CDR3 nucleotides are TGTGCCAGCTCACCCCTGCAGGGCGCCCAAGAGACCCAGTACTTC.

The rearrangement uses TRBV5-4 and TRBJ2-1, with 7 bases lining up with TRBD1. After removal of 0 bases from V and 4 bases from J, the junction contained 10 bases not matched to a gene. Germline CDR1 is SGHNT and CDR2 is YYREEE (reference sequence). CDR3 size: 17 residues. This chain's CDR3 is CASSLESRGRAYNEQFF. For the CDR3, the DNA is TGTGCCAGCAGCTTGGAATCTAGGGGGCGGGCTTACAATGAGCAGTTCTTC.

This clone showed up just a few times. The chain uses TRBV5-1 and TRBJ2-3; 11 bases agree with TRBD2. The CDR3 is 16 residues long. Losses at the gene ends were 0 bases for V and 3 bases for J; bases not matched to a gene: 3. Germline loops: CDR1 SGHRS, CDR2 YFSETQ. The CDR3 spells CASSLGGTSGTDTQYF. CDR3 coding DNA: TGCGCCAGCAGCTTGGGCGGGACTAGCGGAACAGATACGCAGTATTTT.

The chain recombines TRBV27 with TRBJ2-1; D is unresolved. Germline lookup yields CDR1 MNHEY and CDR2 SMNVEV (reference sequence). V was trimmed by 6 bases and J by 0 bases, leaving 9 bases between them. The CDR3 runs to 14 residues. CDR3 bases: TGTGCCAGCAGGATTATCAGCTCCTACAATGAGCAGTTCTTC. As protein: CASRIISSYNEQFF.

V is TRBV28 and J is TRBJ2-7, with D possibly matching TRBD1 (5 bases). This CDR3 is built from 14 residues. Per germline, CDR1 MDHEN and CDR2 SYDVKM. V was cut by 5 bases and J by 7 bases, with 18 bases left in between. The CDR3 spells CASSPILGHGEQYF. CDR3 sequence (DNA): TGTGCCAGCAGTCCCATACTTGGACACGGGGAGCAGTACTTC.

As for this clone: Mismatch with germline at one junction end may stem from a read error. The chain recombines TRBV2 with TRBJ2-5, with TRBD2 matching 7 bases. The J call could be wrong; TRBJ2-7 is a better fit for the DNA end. Germline CDR1 SNHLY, CDR2 FYNNEI. This CDR3 is 13 amino acids long. For the CDR3, the DNA is TGTGTCAGCAGTGATAGGACTAGCTACGAGCAGTACTTC. This translates into CVSSDRTSYEQYF.

This clone turned up a few times. The chain recombines TRBV29-1 with TRBJ2-7; D might be TRBD2 (5 bases). With 4 bases removed from V and 2 bases from J, the gap between germline ends came to 9 bases. Germline CDR1 reads SQVTM; CDR2 reads ANQGSEA. The CDR3 length is 12 residues. Here the CDR3 DNA reads TGCAGCGTTGTAGAGGGAGCCTACGAGCAGTACTTC. Translation: CSVVEGAYEQYF.